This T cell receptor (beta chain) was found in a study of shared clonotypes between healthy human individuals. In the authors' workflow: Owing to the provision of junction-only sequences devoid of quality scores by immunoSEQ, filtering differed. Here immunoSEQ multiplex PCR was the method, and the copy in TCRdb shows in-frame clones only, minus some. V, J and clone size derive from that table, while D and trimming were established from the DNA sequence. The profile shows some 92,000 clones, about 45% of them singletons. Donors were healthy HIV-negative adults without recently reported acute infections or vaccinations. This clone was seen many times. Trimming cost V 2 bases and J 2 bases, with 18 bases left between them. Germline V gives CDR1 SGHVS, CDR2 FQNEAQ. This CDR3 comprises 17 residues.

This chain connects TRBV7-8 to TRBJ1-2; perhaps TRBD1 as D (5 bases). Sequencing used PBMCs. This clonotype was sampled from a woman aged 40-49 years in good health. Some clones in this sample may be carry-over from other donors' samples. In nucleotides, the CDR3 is TGTGCCAGCAGCTTAATTTTCCAGGCGTGGGGGAACTATGGCTACACCTTC. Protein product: CASSLIFQAWGNYGYTF. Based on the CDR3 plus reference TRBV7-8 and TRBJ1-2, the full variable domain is GAGVSQSPRYKVAKRGQDVALRCDPISGHVSLFWYQQALGQGPEFLTYFQNEAQLDKSGLPSDRFFAERPEGSVSTLKIQRTQQEDSAVYLCASSLIFQAWGNYGYTFGSGTRLTVV.